A single sample gave rise to the 8 T cell receptor beta chains below, sequenced in a study of T cells in Graves' hyperthyroidism and ophthalmopathy. Authors of the study amplified TCR beta CDR3 regions from RNA transcripts. HTBI primers were employed in a first-round RT-PCR of the TCR CDR3. TCRdb processed the multiplex PCR reads anew with MiXCR; each CDR3 protein has one entry. In the table there are about 300,000 distinct CDR3 sequences, roughly 18% of which are singletons. What was sequenced was blood. Source of these receptors: a man between 50 and 59 years old with Graves' ophthalmopathy.

This clonotype showed up many times. The CDR3 sequence: CSASPTGASNQPQHF. CDR3 DNA sequence: TGCAGTGCTAGCCCGACAGGGGCGTCCAATCAGCCCCAGCATTTT. V gene TRBV20-1 combines with J gene TRBJ1-5, with 8 bases aligning to TRBD1. The V and J ends lost 3 bases and 3 bases, in that order; junction bases with no gene match: 7. The germline CDR1 and CDR2 sequences are DFQATT and SNEGSKA (reference sequence). There are 15 residues in the CDR3.

In its sample, this clonotype was seen many times. The chain is built from TRBV6-5 and TRBJ2-5, with 7 bases that match TRBD1. Germline CDR1 is MNHEY and CDR2 is SVGAGI. V lost 2 bases to trimming and J lost 2 bases; unmatched junction nucleotides: 5. The CDR3 totals 15 residues. For the CDR3, the DNA is TGTGCCAGCAGTTACCTAGGGACAGAGCAAGAGACCCAGTACTTC. Residues: CASSYLGTEQETQYF.

This chain links TRBV19 with TRBJ1-1, with TRBD1 identical over 12 bases. This CDR3 has 19 residues. Germline CDR1 and CDR2: LNHDA and SQIVND (reference sequence). J was trimmed by 1 base and V by 7 bases; bases with no gene match: 16. CDR3 loop: CASIPSQGDRGPKNTEAFF. The CDR3 bases are TGTGCCAGTATCCCTTCCCAAGGGGACAGGGGGCCCAAGAACACTGAAGCTTTCTTT.

The chain carries TRBV9 and TRBJ1-1; 7 nucleotides agree with TRBD1. The junction had 7 bases not matched to a gene; V was cut back by 7 bases and J by 1 base. Germline-derived CDR1 and CDR2 are SGDLS and YYNGEE. The CDR3 spans 14 residues. In nucleotides, the CDR3 is TGTGCCAGCGGTCGCCACAGGGGGAACACTGAAGCTTTCTTT. As protein: CASGRHRGNTEAFF.

This clonotype has more than one count but fewer than ten. The rearrangement uses TRBV7-3 and TRBJ2-7; D may be TRBD1 (6 bases). Germline V gives CDR1 SGHTA, CDR2 FQGTGA. This CDR3 comprises 16 residues. The V and J ends lost 6 bases and 0 bases respectively, with 18 bases between them. This CDR3 reads CASSGGWEPSSYEQYF. CDR3 coding DNA: TGTGCCAGCAGTGGGGGCTGGGAACCCAGCTCCTACGAGCAGTACTTC. The complete variable domain, with remaining parts taken from reference TRBV7-3 and TRBJ2-7, reads GAGVSQTPSNKVTEKGKYVELRCDPISGHTALYWYRQSLGQGPEFLIYFQGTGAADDSGLPNDRFFAVRPEGSVSTLKIQRTERGDSAVYLCASSGGWEPSSYEQYFGPGTRLTVT.

In this sample, this clonotype turned up a few times. CDR3 sequence reads: CATSDLRQGTTGELFF. The DNA of the CDR3 is TGTGCCACCAGTGATTTACGACAGGGTACCACCGGGGAGCTGTTTTTT. The chain links TRBV24-1 to TRBJ2-2; 7 nucleotides align to TRBD1. This CDR3 comprises 16 residues. Per germline, CDR1 KGHDR and CDR2 SFDVKD. Trimming took 1 base from V and 4 from J; bases not matched to a gene: 5.

This chain links TRBV28 with TRBJ1-1; D is possibly TRBD1 (6 bases). Trimming removed 6 bases at V and 2 bases at J, with 16 bases between. Germline CDR1 reads MDHEN; CDR2 reads SYDVKM. This CDR3 region has 15 residues. The CDR3 coding sequence is TGTGCCAGCAGGCAAACCCACAGGGCCAACACTGAAGCTTTCTTT. It specifies CASRQTHRANTEAFF.

This clonotype was seen repeatedly, ten times or more. The chain combines TRBV2 with TRBJ2-1; no firm D call. The germline V gene has CDR1 SNHLY and CDR2 FYNNEI. The CDR3 contains 11 residues. V lost 7 bases to trimming and J lost 0 bases, with 1 base between them. The CDR3 region is CASNSYNEQFF. CDR3 nucleotides: TGTGCCAGCAACTCCTACAATGAGCAGTTCTTC.